This T cell receptor beta chain derives from a study of vaccination effects on CD4 cells after COVID-19. This clone was picked up one time. Antigen unknown. Trimming took 4 bases from V and 8 from J; bases not matched to a gene: 16. This CDR3 comprises 17 residues. CDR1 and CDR2 (germline): SGHDT, YYEEEE. In the ViraFEST assay, antigen-specific CD4+ clonotypes were identified by expansion after peptide-pool stimulation. When around 10 days of culture had elapsed, CD4+ T cells were isolated. Two-dose vaccination with either BNT162b2 or mRNA-1273 was given to the participants. This table comes from immunoSEQ multiplex PCR, and its TCRdb copy is limited to in-frame clones, with some not included. The sample has roughly 24,000 clones, about 79% seen once; the top ten hold less than 7.5%.

This receptor was taken from a human donor who received a COVID-19 vaccine. Some clones in this sample may be carry-over from other donors' samples. Sample: CD4+ T cells from PBMCs cultured with SARS-CoV-2 spike peptides, taken after COVID-19 vaccination. The V gene is TRBV5-6, the J gene TRBJ2-1, with 9 positions matching TRBD1. The CDR3 here is CASSGDRETPLGHEQFF. Written as DNA, the CDR3 is TGTGCCAGCAGCGGGGACAGGGAGACCCCTTTAGGGCATGAGCAGTTCTTC. Full variable domain (missing parts from reference TRBV5-6 and TRBJ2-1): DAGVTQSPTHLIKTRGQQVTLRCSPKSGHDTVSWYQQALGQGPQFIFQYYEEEERQRGNFPDRFSGHQFPNYSSELNVNALLLGDSALYLCASSGDRETPLGHEQFFGPGTRLTVL.